Presented here are 15 T cell receptor beta chains from one specimen sequenced in a study of CD8+CD57+ T cells in acquired aplastic anemia. For CDR3 and TCR beta VDJ profiling, genomic DNA was the template used. TCRdb re-analysed the reads in MiXCR, keeping a single row per CDR3 protein. The sample has fewer than 200,000 distinct CDR3 sequences; around 60% are singletons. Sequencing was done on a sample of sorted CD4+, CD8+, or CD8+CD57+ T cells (not recorded which) from PBMCs. These receptors all come from a human donor in good health.

This sequence joins TRBV29-1 and TRBJ2-3; D is undetermined. Trimming removed 3 bases at V and 5 bases at J, with 3 bases between. From germline, CDR1 is SQVTM and CDR2 ANQGSEA. The CDR3 length is 10 residues. The CDR3: CSVEVDTQYF. The CDR3 coding sequence is TGCAGCGTTGAGGTAGATACGCAGTATTTT.

This rearrangement joins TRBV19 to TRBJ1-2; D unclear. V was clipped by 5 bases and J by 2 bases, with 9 bases between them. CDR3 size: 13 residues. Germline CDR1 is LNHDA and CDR2 is SQIVND (reference sequence). DNA for the CDR3: TGTGCCAGTAGTCGGCGTCCCAACTATGGCTACACCTTC. It translates to CASSRRPNYGYTF.

The chain couples TRBV27 to TRBJ2-7; D is unclear. The V gene lost 4 bases and the J gene lost 1 base, with 14 bases spanning the gap. The CDR3 is 15 amino acids. Per the germline V gene, CDR1 is MNHEY and CDR2 is SMNVEV (reference sequence). The CDR3 DNA reads TGTGCCAGCAGTTCATCGGCCAGGCCTTCCTACGAGCAGTACTTC. Amino acids: CASSSSARPSYEQYF.

The V and J genes are TRBV10-3 and TRBJ1-2; D is possibly TRBD1 (6 bases). The CDR3 loop spans 12 amino acids. The germline gives CDR1 ENHRY, CDR2 SYGVKD. V lost 10 bases, J lost 8 bases, and 17 bases lay in between. In DNA, the CDR3 is TGTGCCACCACTAAGGGGGGTTTGGGCTACACCTTC. It yields the protein CATTKGGLGYTF.

This clonotype appeared once. The chain uses TRBV2 and TRBJ1-3, with D perhaps TRBD1 (6 bases). CDR1 SNHLY and CDR2 FYNNEI come from the germline V gene. The V end was cut by 1 base, the J end by 7 bases, with 11 bases between. CDR3 length: 14 residues. This chain's CDR3 is CASSEVGQMNTIYF. As DNA, the CDR3 is TGTGCCAGCAGTGAAGTAGGACAGATGAACACCATATATTTT.

The rearrangement joins TRBV7-2 to TRBJ2-2; D unresolved. Germline V gene sequence: CDR1 SGHTA, CDR2 FQGNSA. The ends were cut back, 7 bases at V and 3 bases at J, with 6 bases in the middle. This CDR3 is built from 12 residues. The CDR3 DNA sequence: TGTGCCAGCACCCTGTACACCGGGGAGCTGTTTTTT. Translating gives CASTLYTGELFF.

This rearrangement joins TRBV20-1 to TRBJ1-1; no firm D call. V lost 6 bases and J 0 bases, leaving 11 bases between the germline ends. CDR1 DFQATT and CDR2 SNEGSKA come from the germline V gene (reference sequence). The CDR3 is 13 residues long. The CDR3 sequence is CSAVRVMNTEAFF. CDR3 nucleotide sequence: TGCAGTGCCGTAAGGGTGATGAACACTGAAGCTTTCTTT.

The chain couples TRBV20-1 to TRBJ2-7; no reliable D call. CDR3 length: 12 residues. V was clipped by 4 bases and J by 0 bases, with 7 bases between them. Germline V gene data show CDR1 as DFQATT and CDR2 as SNEGSKA (reference sequence). Here the CDR3 DNA reads TGCAGTGCTAACGGCCCCTCCTACGAGCAGTACTTC. Amino acids: CSANGPSYEQYF.

The chain links TRBV11-2 to TRBJ2-1; 8 bases fit TRBD2. The junction had 10 bases not matched to a gene; V was cut back by 7 bases and J by 2 bases. The CDR3 runs 16 residues. The germline V gene encodes CDR1 SGHAT and CDR2 FQNNGV. Written as DNA, the CDR3 is TGTGCCAGCACCCCCATAGCGGGACTCGCCTACAATGAGCAGTTCTTC. Encoded protein: CASTPIAGLAYNEQFF.

The V call is TRBV7-9, the J call TRBJ1-2; tentative D call: TRBD1 (5 bases). Trimming cost V 6 bases and J 4 bases, with 12 bases left between them. The CDR3 is 13 amino acids. Germline CDR1 reads SEHNR; CDR2 reads FQNEAQ (reference sequence). The chain's CDR3 is CASSFQGGYGYTF. Here the CDR3 DNA reads TGTGCCAGCAGTTTTCAGGGAGGCTATGGCTACACCTTC.

The V and J genes are TRBV19 and TRBJ1-6; D is ambiguous. Germline lookup yields CDR1 LNHDA and CDR2 SQIVND (reference sequence). This CDR3 is built from 15 residues. V lost 10 bases, J lost 3 bases, and 16 bases lay in between. CDR3 loop: CATTPTALYNSPLHF. The CDR3 nucleotides are TGTGCCACCACCCCGACGGCACTCTATAATTCACCCCTCCACTTT.

The DNA of the CDR3 is TGTGCCAGCAGTGAAACAGGGACAGGGACCTACGAGCAGTACTTC. It yields the protein CASSETGTGTYEQYF. This chain links TRBV6-4 with TRBJ2-7, with TRBD1 identical over 9 bases. CDR1 and CDR2 (germline): MRHNA, SNTAGT. After removal of 3 bases from V and 2 bases from J, the junction contained 5 bases not matched to a gene. CDR3 size: 15 residues.

The chain's CDR3 is CASSFAEVEKLFF. The DNA for the CDR3 is TGTGCCAGCAGCTTCGCCGAGGTAGAAAAACTGTTTTTT. V usage is TRBV7-2 and J usage is TRBJ1-4; D is unclear. Germline lookup yields CDR1 SGHTA and CDR2 FQGNSA. V was cut by 3 bases and J by 8 bases, with 10 bases left in between. The CDR3 consists of 13 residues.

This clonotype was seen repeatedly, ten times or more. The chain employs TRBV19 and TRBJ2-1; 12 nucleotides align to TRBD2. The V and J ends lost 7 bases and 4 bases, in that order; junction bases with no gene match: 8. The germline V gene has CDR1 LNHDA and CDR2 SQIVND (reference sequence). CDR3 length: 16 residues. This CDR3 reads CASTPGLAGIYNEQFF. The CDR3 region has the DNA TGTGCCAGTACCCCGGGACTAGCGGGTATATACAATGAGCAGTTCTTC.

The table lists this clonotype with many counts. The chain uses TRBV6-1 and TRBJ2-7; D unresolved. Between the trimmed V and J ends, which lost 6 bases and 2 bases, there was a span of 11 bases. The CDR3 runs 13 residues. Germline assignment: CDR1 MNHNS and CDR2 SASEGT. This CDR3 is CASSLNTPYEQYF. The CDR3 region has the DNA TGTGCCAGCAGCCTCAATACCCCCTACGAGCAGTACTTC.